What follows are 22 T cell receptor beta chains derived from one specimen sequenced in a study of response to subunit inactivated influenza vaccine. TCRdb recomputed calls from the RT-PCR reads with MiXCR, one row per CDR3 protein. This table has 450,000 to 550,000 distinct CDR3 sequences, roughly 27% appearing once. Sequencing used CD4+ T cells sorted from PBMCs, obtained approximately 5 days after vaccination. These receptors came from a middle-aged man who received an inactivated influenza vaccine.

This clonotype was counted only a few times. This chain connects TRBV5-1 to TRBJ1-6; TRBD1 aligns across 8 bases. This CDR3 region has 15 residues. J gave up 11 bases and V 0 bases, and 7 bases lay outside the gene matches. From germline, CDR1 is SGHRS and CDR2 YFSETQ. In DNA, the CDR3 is TGCGCCAGCAGCTTGGAAGACAGGGGAGCGGCACCCCTCCACTTT. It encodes CASSLEDRGAAPLHF.

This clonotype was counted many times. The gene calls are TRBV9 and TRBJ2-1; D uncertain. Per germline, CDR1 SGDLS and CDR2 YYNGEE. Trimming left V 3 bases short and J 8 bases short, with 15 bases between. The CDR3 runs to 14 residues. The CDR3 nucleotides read TGTGCCAGCAGCGCCCCCCCGGCATCATATGAGCAGTTCTTC. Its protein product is CASSAPPASYEQFF.

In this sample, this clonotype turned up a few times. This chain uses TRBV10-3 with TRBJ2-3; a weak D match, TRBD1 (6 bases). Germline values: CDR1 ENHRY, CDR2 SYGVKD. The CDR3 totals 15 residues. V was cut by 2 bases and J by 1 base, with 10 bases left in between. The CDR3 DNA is TGTGCCATCAGTGAGCAGGGGACCGGCACAGATACGCAGTATTTT. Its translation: CAISEQGTGTDTQYF.

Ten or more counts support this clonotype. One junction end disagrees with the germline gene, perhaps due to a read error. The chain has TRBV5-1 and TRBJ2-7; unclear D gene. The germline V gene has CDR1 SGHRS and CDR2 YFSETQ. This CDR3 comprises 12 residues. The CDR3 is CASSSSSYEQYF. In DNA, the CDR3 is TGTGCCAGCAGCTCCTCCTCCTACGAGCAGTACTTC.

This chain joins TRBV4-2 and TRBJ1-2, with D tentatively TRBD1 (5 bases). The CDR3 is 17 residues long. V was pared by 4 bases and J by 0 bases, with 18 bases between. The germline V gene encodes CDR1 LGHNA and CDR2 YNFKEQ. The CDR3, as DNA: TGTGCCAGCAGCCCGTCCCAGGACATAGCTTCTAACTATGGCTACACCTTC. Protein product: CASSPSQDIASNYGYTF.

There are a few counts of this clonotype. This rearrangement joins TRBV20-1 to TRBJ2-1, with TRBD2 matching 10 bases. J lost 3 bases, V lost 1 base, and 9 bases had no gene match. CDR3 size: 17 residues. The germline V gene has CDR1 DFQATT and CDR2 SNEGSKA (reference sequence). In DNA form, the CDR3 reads TGCAGTGCTAGAGCCCCCCTAGCGGGGGTTTTCTACAATGAGCAGTTCTTC. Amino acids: CSARAPLAGVFYNEQFF.

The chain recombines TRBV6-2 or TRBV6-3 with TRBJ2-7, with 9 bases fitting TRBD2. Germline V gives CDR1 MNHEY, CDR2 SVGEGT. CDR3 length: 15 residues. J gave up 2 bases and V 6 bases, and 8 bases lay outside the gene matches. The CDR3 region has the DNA TGTGCCAGCAGGGGGGCTAGCGGGACCCCCTACGAGCAGTACTTC. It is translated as CASRGASGTPYEQYF.

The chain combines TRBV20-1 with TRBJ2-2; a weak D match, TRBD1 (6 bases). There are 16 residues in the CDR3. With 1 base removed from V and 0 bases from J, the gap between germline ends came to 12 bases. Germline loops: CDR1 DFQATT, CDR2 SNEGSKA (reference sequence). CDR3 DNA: TGCAGTGCTAGAGTTGGACAGCGCGCGAACACCGGGGAGCTGTTTTTT. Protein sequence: CSARVGQRANTGELFF.

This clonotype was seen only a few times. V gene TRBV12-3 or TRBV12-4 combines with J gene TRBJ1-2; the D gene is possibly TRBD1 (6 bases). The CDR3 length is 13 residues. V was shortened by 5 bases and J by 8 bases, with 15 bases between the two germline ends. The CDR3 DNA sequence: TGTGCCAGCAGTCTACTCGGGACACGCGGCTACACCTTC. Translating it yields CASSLLGTRGYTF.

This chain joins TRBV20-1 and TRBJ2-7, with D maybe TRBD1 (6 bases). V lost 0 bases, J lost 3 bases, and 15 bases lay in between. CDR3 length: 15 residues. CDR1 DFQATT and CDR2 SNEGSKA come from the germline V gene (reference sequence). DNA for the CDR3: TGCAGTGCTAGAGATCAGGGGACGACGCGCTACGAGCAGTACTTC. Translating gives CSARDQGTTRYEQYF.

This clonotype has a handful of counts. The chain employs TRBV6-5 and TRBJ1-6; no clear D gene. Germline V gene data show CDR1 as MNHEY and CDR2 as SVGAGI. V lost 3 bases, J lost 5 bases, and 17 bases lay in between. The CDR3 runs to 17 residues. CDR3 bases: TGTGCCAGCAGTTATACCGCGAGGAGGTGGGATAATTCACCCCTCCACTTT. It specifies CASSYTARRWDNSPLHF.

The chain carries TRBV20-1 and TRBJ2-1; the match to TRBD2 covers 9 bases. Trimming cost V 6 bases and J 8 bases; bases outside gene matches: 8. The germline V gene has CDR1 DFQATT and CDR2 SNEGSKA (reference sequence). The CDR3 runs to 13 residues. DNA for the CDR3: TGCAGTGCCGATCGCGGGGGGGAGGATGAGCAGTTCTTC. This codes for CSADRGGEDEQFF.

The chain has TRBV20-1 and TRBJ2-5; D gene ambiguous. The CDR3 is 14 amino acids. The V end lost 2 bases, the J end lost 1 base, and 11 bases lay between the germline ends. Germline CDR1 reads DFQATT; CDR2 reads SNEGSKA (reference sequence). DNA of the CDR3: TGCAGTGCTAGACCCGTGGCCGGCCAAGAGACCCAGTACTTC. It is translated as CSARPVAGQETQYF.

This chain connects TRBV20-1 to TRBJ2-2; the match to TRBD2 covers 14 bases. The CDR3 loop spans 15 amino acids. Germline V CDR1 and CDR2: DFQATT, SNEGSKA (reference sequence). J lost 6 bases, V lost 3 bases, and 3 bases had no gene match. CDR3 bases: TGCAGTGCTAGCACGACTAGCGGGAGGGCCGGGGAGCTGTTTTTT. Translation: CSASTTSGRAGELFF.

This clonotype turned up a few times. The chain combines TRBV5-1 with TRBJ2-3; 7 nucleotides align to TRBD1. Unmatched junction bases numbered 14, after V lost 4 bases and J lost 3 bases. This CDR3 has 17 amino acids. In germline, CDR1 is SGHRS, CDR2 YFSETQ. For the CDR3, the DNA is TGCGCCAGCAGCCCCGGGACAGTGGTCCTTGGGACAGATACGCAGTATTTT. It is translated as CASSPGTVVLGTDTQYF.

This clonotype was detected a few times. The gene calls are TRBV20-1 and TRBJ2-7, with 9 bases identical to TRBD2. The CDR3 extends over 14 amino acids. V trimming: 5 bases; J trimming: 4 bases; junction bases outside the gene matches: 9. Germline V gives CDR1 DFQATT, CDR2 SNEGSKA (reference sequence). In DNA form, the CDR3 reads TGCAGTGCTGACGGTGGACTAGCGAAATACGAGCAGTACTTC. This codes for CSADGGLAKYEQYF.

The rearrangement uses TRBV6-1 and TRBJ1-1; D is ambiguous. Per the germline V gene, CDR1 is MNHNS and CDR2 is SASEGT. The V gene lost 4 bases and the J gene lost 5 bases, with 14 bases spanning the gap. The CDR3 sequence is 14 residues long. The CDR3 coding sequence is TGTGCCAGCAGTGGACCGGCGGCTTGGACTGAAGCTTTCTTT. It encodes CASSGPAAWTEAFF.

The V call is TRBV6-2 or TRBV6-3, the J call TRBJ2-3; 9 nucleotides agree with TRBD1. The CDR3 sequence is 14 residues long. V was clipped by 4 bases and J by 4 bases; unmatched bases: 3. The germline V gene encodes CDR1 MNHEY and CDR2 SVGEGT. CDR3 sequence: CASSSTGGPDTQYF. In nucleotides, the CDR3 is TGTGCCAGCAGTTCTACAGGGGGCCCAGATACGCAGTATTTT.

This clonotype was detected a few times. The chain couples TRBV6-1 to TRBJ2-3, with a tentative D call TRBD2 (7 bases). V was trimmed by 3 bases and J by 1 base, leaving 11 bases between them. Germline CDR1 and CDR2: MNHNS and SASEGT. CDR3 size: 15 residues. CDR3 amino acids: CASSDRGAGTDTQYF. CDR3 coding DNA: TGTGCCAGCAGTGACCGGGGGGCCGGCACAGATACGCAGTATTTT.

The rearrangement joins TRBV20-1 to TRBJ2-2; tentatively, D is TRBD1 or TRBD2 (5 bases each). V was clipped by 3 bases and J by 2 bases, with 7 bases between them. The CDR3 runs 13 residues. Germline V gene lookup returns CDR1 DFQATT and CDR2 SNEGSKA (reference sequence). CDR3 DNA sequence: TGCAGTGCTAGGGGGGATAACACCGGGGAGCTGTTTTTT. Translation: CSARGDNTGELFF.

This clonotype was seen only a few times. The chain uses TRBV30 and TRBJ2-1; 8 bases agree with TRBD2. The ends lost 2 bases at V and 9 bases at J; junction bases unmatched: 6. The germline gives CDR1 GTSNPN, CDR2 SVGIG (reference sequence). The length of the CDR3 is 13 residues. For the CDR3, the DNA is TGTGCCTGGAGTCCGGGACTAGTGGTTGAGCAGTTCTTC. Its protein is CAWSPGLVVEQFF.

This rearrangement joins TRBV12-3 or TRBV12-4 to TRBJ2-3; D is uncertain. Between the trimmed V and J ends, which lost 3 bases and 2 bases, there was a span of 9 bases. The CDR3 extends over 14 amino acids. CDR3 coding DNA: TGTGCCAGCAGTTTCCTCGGGCCCACAGATACGCAGTATTTT. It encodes CASSFLGPTDTQYF.